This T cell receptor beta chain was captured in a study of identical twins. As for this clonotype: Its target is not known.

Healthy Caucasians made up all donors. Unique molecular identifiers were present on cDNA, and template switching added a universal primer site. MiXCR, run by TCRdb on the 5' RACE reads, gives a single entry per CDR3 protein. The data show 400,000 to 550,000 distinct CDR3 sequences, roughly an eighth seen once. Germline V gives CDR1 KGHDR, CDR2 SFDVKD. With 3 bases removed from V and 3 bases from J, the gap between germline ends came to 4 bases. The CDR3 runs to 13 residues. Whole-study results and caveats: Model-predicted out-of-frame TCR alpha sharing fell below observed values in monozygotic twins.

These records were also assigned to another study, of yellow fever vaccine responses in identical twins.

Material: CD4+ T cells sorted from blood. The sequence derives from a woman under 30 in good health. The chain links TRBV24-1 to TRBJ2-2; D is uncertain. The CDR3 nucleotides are TGTGCCACCAGTGATAAATACACCGGGGAGCTGTTTTTT. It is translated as CATSDKYTGELFF.